One sample yielded the 7 T cell receptor beta chains listed below, sequenced in a study of blood T cell repertoires in COVID-19. Profiled with immunoSEQ multiplex PCR; TCRdb holds only in-frame clones, not every one. The sample has approximately 140,000 clones; about three quarters are singletons. Sequenced sample: peripheral blood. These receptors originate from a man of 80 years or more with acute or convalescent COVID-19.

The rearrangement uses TRBV28 and TRBJ1-2, with 9 bases matching TRBD1. Trimming at V came to 3 bases and at J to 5 bases, leaving 16 bases not matched to a gene. Germline V gene sequence: CDR1 MDHEN, CDR2 SYDVKM. The CDR3 spans 18 residues. As DNA, the CDR3 is TGTGCCAGCAGTTTCGGGGCCCGGGACAGGGCTTTTTCGTATGGCTACACCTTC. Its translation: CASSFGARDRAFSYGYTF.

The V call is TRBV7-6, the J call TRBJ1-4; the match to TRBD1 covers 12 bases. The CDR3 is made up of 16 amino acids. The germline CDR1 and CDR2 sequences are SGHVS and FNYEAQ. Unmatched junction bases numbered 2, after V lost 5 bases and J lost 1 base. CDR3 in amino acids: CASSRDRGRTNEKLFF. The CDR3 coding sequence is TGTGCCAGCAGCCGGGACAGGGGGCGAACTAATGAAAAACTGTTTTTT.

This rearrangement joins TRBV18 to TRBJ1-2; the D gene is possibly TRBD1 (5 bases). The CDR3 consists of 16 residues. Trimming left V 3 bases short and J 1 base short, with 15 bases between. Germline CDR1 KGHSH, CDR2 LQKENI. This chain's CDR3 is CASSPGRGERNYGYTF. CDR3 nucleotides: TGTGCCAGCTCACCTGGAAGGGGCGAACGTAACTATGGCTACACCTTC.

In this sample, this clone turned up once. The genes are TRBV7-2 and TRBJ2-1; TRBD2 aligns across 10 bases. The V gene's germline CDR1 is SGHTA and CDR2 FQGNSA. The CDR3 has 19 residues. V shed 5 bases, J shed 2 bases, and the junction held 15 bases outside the gene matches. CDR3 sequence reads: CASSRRETSGPSTYNEQFF. CDR3 DNA: TGTGCCAGCAGCCGGAGAGAGACTAGCGGGCCCAGTACCTACAATGAGCAGTTCTTC.

The rearrangement uses TRBV2 and TRBJ1-4, with 11 bases lining up with TRBD1. CDR1 and CDR2 (germline): SNHLY, FYNNEI. The ends lost 6 bases at V and 6 bases at J; junction bases unmatched: 6. The CDR3 extends over 15 amino acids. The CDR3 bases are TGTGCCAGCAGCGGGACAGGGGGAGGGTATGAAAAACTGTTTTTT. It encodes CASSGTGGGYEKLFF. Supplemented by reference TRBV2 and TRBJ1-4, the full variable domain reads EPEVTQTPSHQVTQMGQEVILRCVPISNHLYFYWYRQILGQKVEFLVSFYNNEISEKSEIFDDQFSVERPDGSNFTLKIRSTKLEDSAMYFCASSGTGGGYEKLFFGSGTQLSVL.

This rearrangement joins TRBV18 to TRBJ2-3; 8 positions agree with TRBD1. The germline V gene encodes CDR1 KGHSH and CDR2 LQKENI. The V gene end was trimmed by 4 bases and the J gene end by 7 bases; junction bases not matched to a gene: 4. The CDR3 totals 13 residues. The CDR3 protein is CASSQQGENTQYF. Here the CDR3 DNA reads TGTGCCAGCTCACAACAGGGGGAGAATACGCAGTATTTT.

The chain recombines TRBV10-3 with TRBJ1-2; TRBD1 aligns across 8 bases. Unmatched junction bases numbered 5, after V lost 6 bases and J lost 8 bases. Germline CDR1 and CDR2: ENHRY and SYGVKD. This CDR3 has 12 residues. CDR3: CAISQTGAGYTF. The CDR3 nucleotides are TGTGCCATCAGCCAGACAGGGGCCGGCTACACCTTC.